One and the same sample provided the 26 T cell receptor beta chains below, sequenced in a study of T cell responses to AZD1222 COVID-19 vaccine. Measured with immunoSEQ multiplex PCR; TCRdb has only the in-frame clones, and not every one. In the table there are about 200,000 clones, over 85% of which are singletons. The sequenced sample was peripheral blood, obtained 28 days after the second AZD1222 dose. These receptors came from an adult who received the AZD1222 COVID-19 vaccine.

V is TRBV27 and J is TRBJ1-1; 8 bases align to TRBD1. This CDR3 is built from 15 residues. V lost 6 bases, J lost 7 bases, and 13 bases stayed unmatched. Germline loops: CDR1 MNHEY, CDR2 SMNVEV (reference sequence). The CDR3 loop is CASSVGQGRTDEAFF. The CDR3 DNA sequence: TGTGCCAGCAGCGTCGGACAGGGCCGTACCGATGAAGCTTTCTTT.

This chain joins TRBV4-1 and TRBJ1-4; no clear D. The V and J ends lost 10 bases and 5 bases respectively, with 11 bases between them. The CDR3 length is 12 residues. Germline V CDR1 and CDR2: MGHRA, YSYEKL. The CDR3 DNA reads as TGCGCCACCGGACCGGAGAATGAAAAACTGTTTTTT. It encodes CATGPENEKLFF.

This CDR3 is CASSQEQLNTEAFF. The CDR3, as DNA: TGTGCCAGCAGCCAAGAACAGCTGAACACTGAAGCTTTCTTT. The chain combines TRBV3-1 (or the pseudogene TRBV3-2) with TRBJ1-1; no definite D call. Germline assignment: CDR1 LGHDT and CDR2 YNNKEL (reference sequence). V lost 0 bases and J lost 0, with 5 bases in between. This CDR3 has 14 amino acids.

V usage is TRBV19 and J usage is TRBJ1-1; unclear D gene. The germline gives CDR1 LNHDA, CDR2 SQIVND (reference sequence). CDR3 size: 15 residues. The V end was cut by 7 bases, the J end by 3 bases, with 18 bases between. The CDR3 spells CASTLTRTPYTEAFF. The CDR3 DNA follows: TGTGCCAGTACCCTCACCCGGACTCCCTACACTGAAGCTTTCTTT. Based on the CDR3 plus reference TRBV19 and TRBJ1-1, the full variable domain is DGGITQSPKYLFRKEGQNVTLSCEQNLNHDAMYWYRQDPGQGLRLIYYSQIVNDFQKGDIAEGYSVSREKKESFPLTVTSAQKNPTAFYLCASTLTRTPYTEAFFGQGTRLTVV.

This clone was counted between two and nine times. The chain couples TRBV5-5 to TRBJ1-1; 10 bases are a match to TRBD1. V lost 4 bases, J lost 10 bases, and 7 bases stayed unmatched. CDR3 size: 13 residues. Germline V gene lookup returns CDR1 SGHKS and CDR2 YYEKEE (reference sequence). The CDR3 loop is CASSRTGGIGAFF. CDR3 bases: TGTGCCAGCAGCCGGACAGGGGGGATCGGAGCTTTCTTT.

The chain is built from TRBV5-4 and TRBJ1-1, with D possibly TRBD1 on 6 matching bases. This CDR3 spans 13 amino acids. Germline V gene lookup returns CDR1 SGHNT and CDR2 YYREEE (reference sequence). Deletions cut 0 bases from V and 6 bases from J, with 9 bases between. CDR3 sequence reads: CASSLAGASEAFF. Written as DNA, the CDR3 is TGTGCCAGCAGCTTGGCAGGGGCCTCTGAAGCTTTCTTT.

This chain joins TRBV9 and TRBJ2-7; D gene unclear. V shed 4 bases and J shed 3 bases, with 11 bases lying between them. Germline assignment: CDR1 SGDLS and CDR2 YYNGEE. This CDR3 is 13 amino acids long. CDR3 DNA: TGTGCCAGCAGCTCCCAGGACGGCTACGAGCAGTACTTC. Translation gives CASSSQDGYEQYF.

This chain joins TRBV5-1 and TRBJ2-3; D not resolved. V lost 4 bases and J 1 base, leaving 7 bases between the germline ends. This CDR3 is built from 13 residues. Germline V gives CDR1 SGHRS, CDR2 YFSETQ. This chain's CDR3 is CASSRDGTDTQYF. The CDR3 DNA reads as TGCGCCAGCAGCCGCGACGGCACAGATACGCAGTATTTT.

The chain has TRBV6-6 and TRBJ1-6; no definite D call. With 7 bases removed from V and 10 bases from J, the gap between germline ends came to 14 bases. Germline CDR1 MNHNY, CDR2 SVGAGI (reference sequence). CDR3 length: 13 amino acids. This CDR3 reads CASIPREDSPLHF. The CDR3, as DNA: TGTGCCAGCATCCCAAGGGAGGACTCACCCCTCCACTTT.

The rearrangement uses TRBV27 and TRBJ1-1, with TRBD1 identical over 7 bases. J was trimmed by 3 bases and V by 7 bases; bases with no gene match: 5. The germline gives CDR1 MNHEY, CDR2 SMNVEV (reference sequence). CDR3 size: 13 residues. CDR3 amino acids: CASTQGRDTEAFF. CDR3 in DNA: TGTGCCAGCACACAGGGGAGGGACACTGAAGCTTTCTTT.

The chain recombines TRBV10-3 with TRBJ1-1; D call uncertain. The CDR3 consists of 12 residues. V shed 6 bases and J shed 3 bases, with 8 bases lying between them. In germline, CDR1 is ENHRY, CDR2 SYGVKD. The CDR3 reads CAISTDYTEAFF. The CDR3, as DNA: TGTGCCATCAGCACCGACTACACTGAAGCTTTCTTT.

V is TRBV3-1 (or the pseudogene TRBV3-2) and J is TRBJ2-1; the match to TRBD2 covers 10 bases. Trimming cost V 5 bases and J 7 bases; bases outside gene matches: 14. The CDR3 is 17 residues long. Looked up from germline, CDR1 is LGHDT and CDR2 is YNNKEL (reference sequence). In DNA, the CDR3 is TGTGCCAGCAGCTCAAGTAGTAGCGGGGGGTCCGGGAATGAGCAGTTCTTC. Translated: CASSSSSSGGSGNEQFF.

V is TRBV28 and J is TRBJ1-5; 7 bases agree with TRBD1. V dropped 6 bases and J dropped 7; count of bases not matched to a gene: 9. Germline V lookup: CDR1 MDHEN, CDR2 SYDVKM. CDR3 length: 14 amino acids. CDR3 coding DNA: TGTGCCAGCAGCCAGGGGGGGGGCAGACAGCCCCAGCATTTT. Amino acid sequence: CASSQGGGRQPQHF.

The genes are TRBV6-1 and TRBJ1-4; 8 positions match TRBD1. Germline V CDR1 and CDR2: MNHNS, SASEGT. The CDR3 runs 14 residues. Trimming removed 1 base from V and 5 bases from J; junction bases left unmatched: 0. CDR3 amino acids: CASSEGTGNEKLFF. In nucleotides, the CDR3 is TGTGCCAGCAGTGAAGGGACAGGGAATGAAAAACTGTTTTTT.

The chain is built from TRBV7-2 and TRBJ1-5; 10 bases are a match to TRBD1. Trimming took 0 bases from V and 6 from J; bases not matched to a gene: 8. This CDR3 region has 17 residues. Germline lookup yields CDR1 SGHTA and CDR2 FQGNSA. CDR3 in amino acids: CASSLAVTGGPGQPQHF. CDR3 bases: TGTGCCAGCAGCTTAGCCGTGACAGGGGGCCCGGGTCAGCCCCAGCATTTT. The full variable domain, with the rest looked up from reference TRBV7-2 and TRBJ1-5, is GAGVSQSPSNKVTEKGKDVELRCDPISGHTALYWYRQSLGQGLEFLIYFQGNSAPDKSGLPSDRFSAERTGGSVSTLTIQRTQQEDSAVYLCASSLAVTGGPGQPQHFGDGTRLSIL.

The chain couples TRBV27 to TRBJ2-7; D possibly corresponds to TRBD2 (5 bases). Germline-derived CDR1 and CDR2 are MNHEY and SMNVEV (reference sequence). The CDR3 has 14 amino acids. The ends were cut back, 3 bases at V and 1 base at J, with 10 bases in the middle. This CDR3 is CASSFEGRSYEQYF. In DNA form, the CDR3 reads TGTGCCAGCAGTTTCGAGGGCAGATCCTACGAGCAGTACTTC.

The genes are TRBV11-2 and TRBJ1-4; D remains ambiguous. Germline assignment: CDR1 SGHAT and CDR2 FQNNGV. Trimming stripped 1 base from V and 2 bases from J, with 11 bases between. The CDR3 has 16 amino acids. The DNA of the CDR3 is TGTGCCAGCAGCTTAGGTTACGGGCGCACTAATGAAAAACTGTTTTTT. The encoded protein is CASSLGYGRTNEKLFF.

This clone has more than one count but fewer than ten. This sequence joins TRBV18 and TRBJ2-7; D uncertain. Trimming pared 5 bases from V and 3 bases from J, leaving 17 bases between. This CDR3 is built from 15 residues. Germline CDR1 and CDR2: KGHSH and LQKENI. This CDR3 reads CASSTQDGTFYEQYF. The CDR3 nucleotides read TGTGCCAGCTCAACCCAGGACGGAACATTCTACGAGCAGTACTTC.

This clone was seen once. The chain couples TRBV5-1 to TRBJ1-6, with 8 bases fitting TRBD1. Germline V CDR1 and CDR2: SGHRS, YFSETQ. The V gene end was trimmed by 4 bases and the J gene end by 6 bases; junction bases not matched to a gene: 6. The length of the CDR3 is 15 residues. CDR3 coding DNA: TGCGCCAGCAGCCTACCGACAGGGGTTAATTCACCCCTCCACTTT. Translated: CASSLPTGVNSPLHF.

The rearrangement links TRBV19 to TRBJ1-5, with D unclear. There are 13 residues in the CDR3. The ends were cut back, 3 bases at V and 5 bases at J, with 8 bases in the middle. Germline values: CDR1 LNHDA, CDR2 SQIVND (reference sequence). CDR3 region: CASSITPDQPQHF. DNA for the CDR3: TGTGCCAGTAGTATCACACCAGATCAGCCCCAGCATTTT.

This chain connects TRBV4-1 to TRBJ1-1; maybe TRBD1 (5 bases). Germline assignment: CDR1 MGHRA and CDR2 YSYEKL. The CDR3 contains 13 residues. The V end was cut by 1 base, the J end by 5 bases, with 8 bases between. CDR3 nucleotide sequence: TGCGCCAGCAGCCAAGGACAGTGGACTGAAGCTTTCTTT. It specifies CASSQGQWTEAFF.

This rearrangement joins TRBV5-8 to TRBJ2-4; D unclear. In germline, CDR1 is SGHTS, CDR2 YDEGEE. CDR3 length: 12 amino acids. V was clipped by 1 base and J by 7 bases, with 6 bases between them. CDR3 nucleotide sequence: TGTGCCAGCAGCTTGATTACGAACATTCAGTACTTC. As protein: CASSLITNIQYF.

The gene calls are TRBV7-7 and TRBJ2-7; perhaps D is TRBD1 or TRBD2 (6 bases each). V gave up 4 bases and J gave up 6 bases, with 16 bases separating them. There are 14 residues in the CDR3. Germline V lookup: CDR1 SSHAT, CDR2 FNYEAQ (reference sequence). The DNA of the CDR3 is TGTGCCAGCAGCTCCCATCCGGGGGCGGGCGAGCAGTACTTC. It encodes CASSSHPGAGEQYF.

The CDR3 DNA follows: TGTGCCAGCAGCTTAGCTGGACTCCAATCGGAGACCCAGTACTTC. Translation: CASSLAGLQSETQYF. The gene calls are TRBV11-1 and TRBJ2-5; possible D gene TRBD2, 5 bases. The germline V and J ends were trimmed by 0 bases and 5 bases, with 13 bases remaining between them. The CDR3 is 15 residues long. Looked up from germline, CDR1 is SGHAT and CDR2 is FQDESV (reference sequence).

The chain employs TRBV6-6 and TRBJ2-6; D gene ambiguous. V was cut by 5 bases and J by 4 bases, with 3 bases left in between. Germline V CDR1 and CDR2: MNHNY, SVGAGI (reference sequence). The CDR3 runs 12 residues. CDR3 nucleotides: TGTGCCAGCAGTGGAGGGGCCAACGTCCTGACTTTC. Its protein product is CASSGGANVLTF.

This rearrangement joins TRBV18 to TRBJ1-3, with D hard to call. The V end was cut by 8 bases, the J end by 0 bases, with 14 bases between. The CDR3 is made up of 15 amino acids. The germline V gene encodes CDR1 KGHSH and CDR2 LQKENI. CDR3 residues: CASGLTMGSGNTIYF. CDR3 in DNA: TGTGCCAGCGGGCTCACCATGGGCTCTGGAAACACCATATATTTT. Drawing the rest from reference TRBV18 and TRBJ1-3, the complete variable domain is NAGVMQNPRHLVRRRGQEARLRCSPMKGHSHVYWYRQLPEEGLKFMVYLQKENIIDESGMPKERFSAEFPKEGPSILRIQQVVRGDSAAYFCASGLTMGSGNTIYFGEGSWLTVV.